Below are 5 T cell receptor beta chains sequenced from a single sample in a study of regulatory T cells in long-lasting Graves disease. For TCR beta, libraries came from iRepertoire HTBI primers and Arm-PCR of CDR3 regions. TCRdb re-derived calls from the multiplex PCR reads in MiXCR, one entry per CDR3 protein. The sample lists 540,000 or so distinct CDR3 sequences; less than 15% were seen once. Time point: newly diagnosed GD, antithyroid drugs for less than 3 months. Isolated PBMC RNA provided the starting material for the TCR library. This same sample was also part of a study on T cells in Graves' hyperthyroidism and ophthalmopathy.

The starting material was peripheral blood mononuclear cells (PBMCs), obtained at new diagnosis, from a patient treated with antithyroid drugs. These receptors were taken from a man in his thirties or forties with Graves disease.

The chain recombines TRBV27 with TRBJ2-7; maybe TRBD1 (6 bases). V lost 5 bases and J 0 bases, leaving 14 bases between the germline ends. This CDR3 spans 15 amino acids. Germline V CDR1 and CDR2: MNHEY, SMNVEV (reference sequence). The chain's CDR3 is CASSPRTAPSYEQYF. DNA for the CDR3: TGTGCCAGCAGTCCTCGGACAGCCCCCTCCTACGAGCAGTACTTC.

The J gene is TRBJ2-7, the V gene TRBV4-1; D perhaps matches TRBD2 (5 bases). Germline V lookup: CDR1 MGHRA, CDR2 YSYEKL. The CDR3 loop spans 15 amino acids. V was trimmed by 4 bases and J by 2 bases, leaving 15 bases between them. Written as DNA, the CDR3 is TGCGCCAGCAGCCTGCAGGCGGGTGGGACCTACGAGCAGTACTTC. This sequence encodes CASSLQAGGTYEQYF.

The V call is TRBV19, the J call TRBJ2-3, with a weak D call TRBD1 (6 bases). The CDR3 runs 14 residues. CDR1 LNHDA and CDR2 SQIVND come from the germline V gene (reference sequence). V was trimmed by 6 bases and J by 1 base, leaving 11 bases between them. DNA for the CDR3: TGTGCCAGTAGCTGGACAGTCGGCACAGATACGCAGTATTTT. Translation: CASSWTVGTDTQYF.

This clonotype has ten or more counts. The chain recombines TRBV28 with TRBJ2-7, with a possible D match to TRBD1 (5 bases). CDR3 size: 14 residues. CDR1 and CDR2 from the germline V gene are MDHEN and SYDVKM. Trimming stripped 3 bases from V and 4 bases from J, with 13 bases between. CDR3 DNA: TGTGCCAGCAGTTTTAGGGGCGAAAAATACGAGCAGTACTTC. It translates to CASSFRGEKYEQYF.

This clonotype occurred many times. This CDR3 reads CASRQAPLPGAPVYEQFF. CDR3 in DNA: TGTGCCAGCAGGCAAGCTCCCTTACCGGGGGCCCCTGTATATGAGCAGTTCTTC. The chain joins TRBV2 to TRBJ2-1, with D perhaps matching TRBD1 or TRBD2 (6 bases each). Deletions cut 6 bases from V and 8 bases from J, with 29 bases between. From germline, CDR1 is SNHLY and CDR2 FYNNEI. The CDR3 is made up of 18 amino acids.